The present T cell receptor (beta chain) was sequenced within a study of blood T cell repertoires in COVID-19. Turning to the study itself: The United States, Italy and Spain provided the acute and convalescent COVID-19 samples. Sources were T cells, B-cell-depleted T cells, or PBMCs; the material itself was cDNA or gDNA.

In the original workflow: Quantification of nucleated cells was approximated via reference gene primer amplification. Assay used: immunoSEQ multiplex PCR; TCRdb lists only in-frame clones, some missing. V and J calls and clone size are as listed in that table; D and trimming were resolved from the DNA. This table holds 70,000 to 80,000 clones, approximately 80% found once. The germline V gene encodes CDR1 SEHNR and CDR2 FQNEAQ (reference sequence). This CDR3 is 13 amino acids long. The V gene end was trimmed by 4 bases and the J gene end by 2 bases; junction bases not matched to a gene: 1. This clone turned up a few times. Different DNA sequences within this sample yield the same CDR3.

Sample: peripheral blood. The sequence was obtained from a man older than 75 with acute or convalescent COVID-19. This rearrangement joins TRBV7-9 to TRBJ1-2, with 7 bases aligning to TRBD1. The CDR3 loop reads CASSWDRNYGYTF. The CDR3 DNA follows: TGTGCCAGCAGCTGGGACAGAAACTATGGCTACACCTTC.